The present T cell receptor beta chain was sequenced within a study of shared clonotypes between healthy human individuals. This CDR3 spans 20 amino acids. Germline trimming cut 0 bases from V and 1 base from J; bases unmatched to any gene: 10. The germline CDR1 and CDR2 sequences are SGDLS and YYNGEE. Terminally differentiated effector memory CD45RA+ cells were excluded by CCR7 positive selection of CD45RO-negative cells. The protocol was immunoSEQ multiplex PCR, while the TCRdb copy is restricted to in-frame clones and leaves out a portion. The sample yields some 740,000 clones, 92% seen once. This clonotype was obtained from a man aged 25-45 years in good health. The chain has TRBV9 and TRBJ2-2; 12 bases are shared with TRBD2. Sequences were obtained from naive CD8+ T cells sorted from blood. CDR3 nucleotides: TGTGCCAGCAGCGTAGAGGGAACTAGCGGGAGGTGGGTGAACACCGGGGAGCTGTTTTTT. Protein product: CASSVEGTSGRWVNTGELFF.